These 14 T cell receptor beta chains came from one sample sequenced in a study of neoadjuvant anti-PD-1 for oral cavity cancer. Libraries were prepared by immunoSEQ multiplex PCR; TCRdb keeps only in-frame clonotypes and omits some of them. The table lists about 6,900 clones, about 79% of them singletons, with 2.5% to 3.5% in the top ten. Specimen: PBMCs, collected before nivolumab (anti-PD-1) treatment. These receptors were taken from a person between 40 and 80 years old with oral cavity squamous cell carcinoma.

This sequence joins TRBV19 and TRBJ1-6; possible D gene TRBD1, 5 bases. The V end was cut by 8 bases, the J end by 9 bases, with 17 bases between. Germline CDR1 and CDR2: LNHDA and SQIVND (reference sequence). This CDR3 has 14 amino acids. Here the CDR3 reads CASALAGGGSPLHF. Written as DNA, the CDR3 is TGTGCCAGTGCCTTGGCCGGGGGGGGTTCACCCCTCCACTTT.

The chain carries TRBV7-7 and TRBJ2-1; the match to TRBD2 covers 9 bases. The CDR3 loop spans 13 amino acids. Trimming removed 1 base from V and 10 bases from J; junction bases left unmatched: 2. Germline V gene lookup returns CDR1 SSHAT and CDR2 FNYEAQ (reference sequence). CDR3 DNA sequence: TGTGCCAGCAGCTTAGGGGCGGGGGGGGAGCAGTTCTTC. Its protein product is CASSLGAGGEQFF.

This sequence joins TRBV5-1 and TRBJ2-5; 10 bases match TRBD1. The CDR3 is 14 residues long. Germline CDR1 and CDR2: SGHRS and YFSETQ. Unmatched junction bases numbered 1, after V lost 0 bases and J lost 5 bases. CDR3 sequence reads: CASSLAGQGETQYF. CDR3 coding DNA: TGCGCCAGCAGCTTGGCGGGACAGGGGGAGACCCAGTACTTC.

The V call is TRBV30, the J call TRBJ2-5, with a weak D call TRBD2 (5 bases). Germline assignment: CDR1 GTSNPN and CDR2 SVGIG (reference sequence). The CDR3 extends over 16 amino acids. V lost 0 bases to trimming and J lost 2 bases, with 16 bases between them. The CDR3 DNA reads TGTGCCTGGAGTGTAGGGCGAGGAGGCAAACAAGAGACCCAGTACTTC. Amino acid sequence: CAWSVGRGGKQETQYF.

V usage is TRBV18 and J usage is TRBJ1-2, with 7 bases fitting TRBD1. There are 16 residues in the CDR3. V was pared by 4 bases and J by 0 bases, with 8 bases of the junction left unmatched. Per germline, CDR1 KGHSH and CDR2 LQKENI. Here the CDR3 reads CASSLPQGRANYGYTF. CDR3 DNA: TGTGCCAGCTCACTACCACAGGGGCGCGCTAACTATGGCTACACCTTC.

The CDR3 here is CASSSGQGNQPQHF. The CDR3 DNA follows: TGTGCCAGCAGCTCCGGACAGGGCAATCAGCCCCAGCATTTT. The chain is built from TRBV7-9 and TRBJ1-5; TRBD1 aligns across 7 bases. Trimming cost V 4 bases and J 2 bases; bases outside gene matches: 2. CDR1 is SEHNR, CDR2 FQNEAQ, per germline (reference sequence). The CDR3 has 14 amino acids.

This chain links TRBV9 with TRBJ1-6; D gene unclear. Germline V gene data show CDR1 as SGDLS and CDR2 as YYNGEE. The CDR3 has 14 residues. Trimming took 4 bases from V and 6 from J, leaving 11 bases between them. CDR3 amino acids: CASSLRQSNSPLHF. CDR3 bases: TGTGCCAGCAGCCTTCGGCAGAGTAATTCACCCCTCCACTTT. The entire variable domain, with the rest obtained from reference TRBV9 and TRBJ1-6, is as follows: DSGVTQTPKHLITATGQRVTLRCSPRSGDLSVYWYQQSLDQGLQFLIQYYNGEERAKGNILERFSAQQFPDLHSELNLSSLELGDSALYFCASSLRQSNSPLHFGNGTRLTVT.

The chain joins TRBV9 to TRBJ2-1, with a possible D match to TRBD1 (6 bases). CDR1 SGDLS and CDR2 YYNGEE come from the germline V gene. Trimming cost V 4 bases and J 5 bases, with 13 bases left between them. The CDR3 is 14 residues long. The CDR3 loop reads CASSPPGTNNEQFF. The DNA for the CDR3 is TGTGCCAGCAGCCCCCCCGGGACAAACAATGAGCAGTTCTTC.

This clone has a single count. The chain's CDR3 is CASSLAGNRGEQYF. CDR3 in DNA: TGTGCCAGCAGCTTAGCCGGGAACAGGGGCGAGCAGTACTTC. The chain is built from TRBV11-2 and TRBJ2-7; TRBD1 matches 7 bases. The CDR3 is 14 residues long. Germline CDR1 and CDR2: SGHAT and FQNNGV. The junction had 6 bases not matched to a gene; V was cut back by 1 base and J by 6 bases.

The chain has TRBV28 and TRBJ2-7; D is uncertain. The CDR3 extends over 13 amino acids. In germline, CDR1 is MDHEN, CDR2 SYDVKM. Trimming cost V 5 bases and J 7 bases, with 15 bases left between them. CDR3 in amino acids: CASSLSGVGEQYF. Written as DNA, the CDR3 is TGTGCCAGCAGTCTCTCCGGTGTGGGAGAGCAGTACTTC.

The rearrangement joins TRBV28 to TRBJ2-2; D not resolved. V was cut by 10 bases and J by 4 bases, with 19 bases left in between. The CDR3 has 15 residues. Germline V CDR1 and CDR2: MDHEN, SYDVKM. This CDR3 reads CATEYLSGSTGELFF. DNA for the CDR3: TGTGCCACCGAGTATTTATCAGGATCCACCGGGGAGCTGTTTTTT.

The genes are TRBV9 and TRBJ2-4; 10 nucleotides agree with TRBD1. This CDR3 has 13 residues. Germline V gene sequence: CDR1 SGDLS, CDR2 YYNGEE. With V trimmed by 4 bases and J by 8 bases, 3 bases remained unmatched. The CDR3 reads CASSPGQGDIQYF. The CDR3 DNA reads TGTGCCAGCAGCCCTGGACAGGGGGACATTCAGTACTTC.

The sample holds a few counts of this clone. The V and J genes are TRBV18 and TRBJ1-5, with D hard to call. This CDR3 has 13 amino acids. V was pared by 1 base and J by 9 bases, with 10 bases between. Germline V CDR1 and CDR2: KGHSH, LQKENI. The CDR3 sequence is CASSPQGTGPQHF. The CDR3 region has the DNA TGTGCCAGCTCACCACAGGGAACGGGGCCCCAGCATTTT. Together with reference TRBV18 and TRBJ1-5, the CDR3 gives the full variable domain: NAGVMQNPRHLVRRRGQEARLRCSPMKGHSHVYWYRQLPEEGLKFMVYLQKENIIDESGMPKERFSAEFPKEGPSILRIQQVVRGDSAAYFCASSPQGTGPQHFGDGTRLSIL.

This clone came up a few times. The junction and the germline gene differ at one end; a read error may be behind it. This chain joins TRBV29-1 and TRBJ1-2, with D unclear. Germline V lookup: CDR1 SQVTM, CDR2 ANQGSEA. This CDR3 is 10 amino acids long. In nucleotides, the CDR3 is TGCAGCGTTGAAGAGCAGGCAGCAGCTTTC. Translated: CSVEEQAAAF.